Below are 26 T cell receptor beta chains sequenced from a single sample in a study of T-cell memory formation after mild COVID-19. Each CDR3 protein is one row after TCRdb ran MiXCR on the 5' RACE reads. The table records under 200,000 distinct CDR3 sequences, around 10% of them present only once. Source material: PBMCs or a T cell subset sorted from them (not recorded which). The receptors stem from a man aged 18-30 years who had mild COVID-19 (a few samples of this study predate the infection). Cell type and time point are not known.

This clonotype was picked up a small number of times. This sequence joins TRBV7-8 and TRBJ2-7; D gene ambiguous. Trimming cost V 2 bases and J 3 bases, with 8 bases left between them. This CDR3 is built from 13 residues. Germline V gives CDR1 SGHVS, CDR2 FQNEAQ. CDR3 residues: CASSLLDLYEQYV. CDR3 DNA sequence: TGTGCCAGCAGCTTACTGGACCTCTACGAGCAGTACGTC.

This sequence joins TRBV4-1 and TRBJ1-6; D is possibly TRBD1 (5 bases). Trimming cost V 4 bases and J 7 bases, with 20 bases left between them. Germline V lookup: CDR1 MGHRA, CDR2 YSYEKL. This CDR3 has 17 amino acids. DNA of the CDR3: TGCGCCAGCAGCCTCCTTGTTCCGGGACTGAGCAATTCACCCCTCCACTTT. It specifies CASSLLVPGLSNSPLHF.

The rearrangement uses TRBV10-3 and TRBJ1-5, with D perhaps TRBD1 (5 bases). V lost 4 bases, J lost 1 base, and 8 bases lay in between. Per germline, CDR1 ENHRY and CDR2 SYGVKD. The CDR3 contains 14 residues. The CDR3 spells CAISVQDSNQPQHF. Here the CDR3 DNA reads TGTGCCATCAGTGTACAGGACAGCAATCAGCCCCAGCATTTT.

V and J are TRBV6-5 and TRBJ2-1, with TRBD2 matching over 13 bases. The CDR3 contains 16 residues. The trim removed 0 bases at V and 8 bases at J, leaving 4 bases unmatched. Germline V gene sequence: CDR1 MNHEY, CDR2 SVGAGI. In DNA form, the CDR3 reads TGTGCCAGCAGTTACTCGACTAGCGGGGGGCTCTATGAGCAGTTCTTC. Translated: CASSYSTSGGLYEQFF.

This clonotype was seen a handful of times. V usage is TRBV7-2 and J usage is TRBJ2-3; possibly TRBD2 for D (5 bases). The V gene lost 2 bases and the J gene lost 4 bases, with 7 bases spanning the gap. The germline gives CDR1 SGHTA, CDR2 FQGNSA. CDR3 length: 13 amino acids. In DNA form, the CDR3 reads TGTGCCAGCAGCTTAACTAGGGCAGATACGCAGTATTTT. Its protein product is CASSLTRADTQYF.

This clonotype was observed many times. This chain links TRBV11-2 with TRBJ2-1, with a weak D call TRBD1 (5 bases). The CDR3 has 12 residues. Germline V gene sequence: CDR1 SGHAT, CDR2 FQNNGV. V was cut by 6 bases and J by 7 bases, with 10 bases left in between. CDR3 region: CASRTDTNEQFF. CDR3 in DNA: TGTGCCAGCAGAACGGACACGAATGAGCAGTTCTTC.

This clonotype appeared many times. The chain carries TRBV5-1 and TRBJ2-1; D unresolved. CDR1 is SGHRS and CDR2 is YFSETQ in the germline V gene. The length of the CDR3 is 11 residues. The V end was cut by 4 bases, the J end by 10 bases, with 9 bases between. Here the CDR3 reads CASSTSREQFF. CDR3 bases: TGCGCCAGCAGCACTTCACGGGAGCAGTTCTTC.

This clonotype was observed a few times. The J gene is TRBJ2-1, the V gene TRBV28; D perhaps matches TRBD1 (5 bases). The CDR3 spans 11 residues. Trimming removed 10 bases at V and 4 bases at J, with 8 bases between. Germline V lookup: CDR1 MDHEN, CDR2 SYDVKM. CDR3 loop: CATQGYNEQFF. CDR3 coding DNA: TGTGCCACCCAGGGTTACAATGAGCAGTTCTTC.

The rearrangement uses TRBV6-5 and TRBJ1-2; D uncertain. Between the trimmed V and J ends, which lost 4 bases and 7 bases, there was a span of 13 bases. CDR3 size: 13 residues. Germline V gene data show CDR1 as MNHEY and CDR2 as SVGAGI. This CDR3 is CASSSRSIPGYTF. Written as DNA, the CDR3 is TGTGCCAGCAGTTCCCGGTCCATTCCTGGCTACACCTTC.

This clonotype has a handful of counts. V usage is TRBV5-4 and J usage is TRBJ2-3; D call uncertain. Per germline, CDR1 SGHNT and CDR2 YYREEE (reference sequence). Trimming removed 0 bases at V and 5 bases at J, with 10 bases between. The CDR3 spans 14 residues. CDR3 nucleotides: TGTGCCAGCAGCTTGGGGGGTAGGGAAGATACGCAGTATTTT. This gives the protein CASSLGGREDTQYF.

The chain uses TRBV20-1 and TRBJ1-4, with 7 positions matching TRBD1. CDR3 length equals 14 residues. Losses at the gene ends were 0 bases for V and 8 bases for J; bases not matched to a gene: 6. Germline CDR1 DFQATT, CDR2 SNEGSKA (reference sequence). This CDR3 reads CSARDLGQNEKLFF. The CDR3 coding sequence is TGCAGTGCTAGAGATCTGGGACAGAACGAAAAACTGTTTTTT.

This clonotype was recorded a few times. This chain joins TRBV14 and TRBJ1-1; a weak D match, TRBD1 (6 bases). The V gene's germline CDR1 is SGHDN and CDR2 FVKESK. The CDR3 has 14 amino acids. V was cut by 4 bases and J by 0 bases, with 9 bases left in between. The CDR3 DNA is TGTGCCAGCAGCCGCGGACAGCTGAACACTGAAGCTTTCTTT. Amino acid sequence: CASSRGQLNTEAFF.

This clonotype was counted a single time. A much larger clonotype is one base distant, so this may be a read error. V and J are TRBV5-1 and TRBJ2-3, with D perhaps matching TRBD2 (6 bases). Trimming cost V 0 bases and J 0 bases, with 8 bases left between them. CDR3 length equals 15 residues. CDR1 is SGHRS and CDR2 is YFSETQ in the germline V gene. CDR3 sequence (DNA): TGCGCCAGCAGCTTGGTGGCGGGGAGCACAGATACGCAGTATTTT. Its translation is CASSLVAGSTDTQYF.

This clonotype has only a few counts. V gene TRBV7-9 combines with J gene TRBJ2-1; TRBD1 agrees at 7 bases. J was trimmed by 8 bases and V by 5 bases; bases with no gene match: 9. CDR1 is SEHNR, CDR2 FQNEAQ, per germline (reference sequence). The CDR3 loop spans 14 amino acids. In nucleotides, the CDR3 is TGTGCCAGCAGCCTCCGGGACAGAAACTATGAGCAGTTCTTC. Translation gives CASSLRDRNYEQFF.

The chain has TRBV7-2 and TRBJ1-2, with D unclear. The germline V and J ends were trimmed by 0 bases and 4 bases, with 9 bases remaining between them. This CDR3 has 14 residues. Germline values: CDR1 SGHTA, CDR2 FQGNSA. In DNA form, the CDR3 reads TGTGCCAGCAGCTTAGCTCTGAACTTCTATGGCTACACCTTC. The encoded protein is CASSLALNFYGYTF.

This clonotype was counted ten times or more. The chain links TRBV7-6 to TRBJ1-5; D perhaps matches TRBD1 (5 bases). This CDR3 region has 13 residues. Per the germline V gene, CDR1 is SGHVS and CDR2 is FNYEAQ. The V end was cut by 9 bases, the J end by 6 bases, with 15 bases between. The CDR3 sequence: CASSGGVRQPQHF. The CDR3 coding sequence is TGTGCCAGTAGCGGGGGGGTTCGTCAGCCCCAGCATTTT.

The rearrangement links TRBV10-3 to TRBJ2-3; no clear D gene. V lost 4 bases and J lost 1, with 6 bases in between. Germline lookup yields CDR1 ENHRY and CDR2 SYGVKD. This CDR3 comprises 13 residues. The CDR3 spells CAISAPGTDTQYF. The CDR3 DNA is TGTGCCATCAGTGCCCCAGGCACAGATACGCAGTATTTT.

The chain is built from TRBV2 and TRBJ2-7, with D maybe TRBD1 (6 bases). Germline V lookup: CDR1 SNHLY, CDR2 FYNNEI. The CDR3 consists of 15 residues. Trimming stripped 6 bases from V and 3 bases from J, with 18 bases between. CDR3 bases: TGTGCCAGCAGCACACAGGGTCGAGGCGGCTACGAGCAGTACTTC. Translating it yields CASSTQGRGGYEQYF.

This clonotype was seen a single time. The chain combines TRBV6-6 with TRBJ1-1; tentative D call: TRBD1 (5 bases). Germline V gives CDR1 MNHNY, CDR2 SVGAGI (reference sequence). The CDR3 is 13 amino acids. Trimming pared 4 bases from V and 11 bases from J, leaving 17 bases between. CDR3 in amino acids: CASSFLGGELAFF. DNA of the CDR3: TGTGCCAGCAGTTTCCTGGGGGGGGAGTTGGCTTTCTTT.

Only a few counts were recorded for this clonotype. The chain carries TRBV6-6 and TRBJ1-3; 7 bases agree with TRBD1. This CDR3 comprises 19 residues. V dropped 6 bases and J dropped 0; count of bases not matched to a gene: 17. Germline V gene lookup returns CDR1 MNHNY and CDR2 SVGAGI (reference sequence). This CDR3 is CASSRISLRQGRSGNTIYF. CDR3 in DNA: TGTGCCAGCAGCCGAATCTCCCTACGACAGGGTCGCTCTGGAAACACCATATATTTT.

This chain joins TRBV5-1 and TRBJ1-1, with 7 bases lining up with TRBD1. The CDR3 length is 17 residues. Unmatched junction bases numbered 16, after V lost 4 bases and J lost 4 bases. Per germline, CDR1 SGHRS and CDR2 YFSETQ. CDR3 residues: CASSRQGGGFGSTEAFF. The CDR3 DNA reads TGCGCCAGCAGCCGACAGGGAGGAGGTTTTGGGAGCACTGAAGCTTTCTTT.

This clonotype occurred a few times. The gene calls are TRBV7-2 and TRBJ2-5, with D possibly matching TRBD1 (5 bases). This CDR3 is built from 14 residues. Trimming removed 4 bases at V and 7 bases at J, with 16 bases between. From germline, CDR1 is SGHTA and CDR2 FQGNSA. The CDR3 loop reads CASSWTPNQGTQYF. Here the CDR3 DNA reads TGTGCCAGCAGCTGGACACCAAACCAGGGGACCCAGTACTTC.

This sequence joins TRBV28 and TRBJ2-3, with 9 nucleotides matching TRBD1. The CDR3 has 13 residues. The junction had 7 bases not matched to a gene; V was cut back by 8 bases and J by 7 bases. Per the germline V gene, CDR1 is MDHEN and CDR2 is SYDVKM. CDR3 residues: CASRTGDKNTQYF. DNA of the CDR3: TGTGCCAGCCGGACAGGGGATAAAAATACGCAGTATTTT.

The chain couples TRBV29-1 to TRBJ1-4; 9 bases agree with TRBD1. The CDR3 totals 15 residues. Germline assignment: CDR1 SQVTM and CDR2 ANQGSEA. V was clipped by 1 base and J by 6 bases; unmatched bases: 6. This chain's CDR3 is CSVEGTGEPDEKLFF. The CDR3 DNA follows: TGCAGCGTTGAAGGGACAGGGGAACCCGATGAAAAACTGTTTTTT.

This clonotype showed up many times. The V call is TRBV2, the J call TRBJ2-1; TRBD2 might be the D (6 bases). CDR3 length: 14 amino acids. Germline CDR1 is SNHLY and CDR2 is FYNNEI. The germline V and J ends were trimmed by 6 bases and 0 bases, with 9 bases remaining between them. DNA of the CDR3: TGTGCCAGCAGAGCGGGCGACTCCTACAATGAGCAGTTCTTC. This codes for CASRAGDSYNEQFF.

The chain uses TRBV12-3 or TRBV12-4 and TRBJ2-3; D could derive from TRBD1 or TRBD2 (5 bases each). The CDR3 sequence is 14 residues long. Trimming took off 7 bases at V and 6 bases at J, with 17 bases between the two ends. CDR3 protein: CASKPGPGADTQYF. CDR3 DNA sequence: TGTGCCAGCAAACCGGGACCGGGTGCGGATACGCAGTATTTT.